Shown below are 29 T cell receptor beta chains from a single sample sequenced in a study of monozygotic twins with inflammatory bowel disease. Reanalyzing the 5' RACE reads, TCRdb keeps one entry per CDR3 protein, without DNA. This sample's clone table lists about 450,000 distinct CDR3 sequences. Material for sequencing was blood. The origin of the receptors is a human donor with ulcerative colitis or Crohn's disease, or a healthy co-twin of an affected twin (not recorded which).

The chain combines TRBV12-3 or TRBV12-4 with TRBJ2-7; TCRdb proposes TRBD1, but this gene call is untestable without DNA. The CDR3 loop spans 16 amino acids. The CDR3 here is CASSPMVGQGTYEQYF.

This chain uses TRBV20-1 with TRBJ2-1; with no DNA, the TCRdb D assignment of TRBD2 cannot be verified. Germline lookup yields CDR1 DFQATT and CDR2 SNEGSKA (reference sequence). This CDR3 spans 17 amino acids. CDR3 loop: CSARVQEGLNSYNEQFF.

This rearrangement joins TRBV5-1 to TRBJ1-1. Looked up from germline, CDR1 is SGHRS and CDR2 is YFSETQ. This CDR3 spans 13 amino acids. The CDR3: CASSLDYYTEAFF.

V usage is TRBV6-6 and J usage is TRBJ2-7. CDR1 MNHNY and CDR2 SVGAGI come from the germline V gene (reference sequence). The CDR3 length is 14 residues. This CDR3 reads CASRQSTYSYEQYF.

J is TRBJ1-5 and V is TRBV25-1. The CDR3 totals 14 residues. Germline CDR1 is MGHDK and CDR2 is SYGVNS. This CDR3 is CASSRGGLEQPQHF.

J is TRBJ1-2 and V is TRBV30; as DNA is missing, the TRBD1 call by TCRdb cannot be tested. This CDR3 has 12 residues. The V gene's germline CDR1 is GTSNPN and CDR2 SVGIG (reference sequence). The CDR3 sequence is CAWVGADYGYTF.

The V and J genes are TRBV10-3 and TRBJ2-3. CDR1 is ENHRY, CDR2 SYGVKD, per germline. This CDR3 has 13 residues. The CDR3 loop is CAISESSGDTQYF.

This chain joins TRBV10-3 and TRBJ2-3. This CDR3 spans 16 amino acids. Germline CDR1 is ENHRY and CDR2 is SYGVKD. CDR3 loop: CAISEVTPASTDTQYF.

The chain joins TRBV24-1 to TRBJ1-5. Germline CDR1 is KGHDR and CDR2 is SFDVKD. The CDR3 spans 14 residues. The CDR3 loop is CATSKSGGRQPQHF.

The chain uses TRBV5-1 and TRBJ2-1. The CDR3 consists of 14 residues. Germline loops: CDR1 SGHRS, CDR2 YFSETQ. Here the CDR3 reads CASSLVVGLLEQFF.

The chain combines TRBV7-2 with TRBJ1-3. The germline V gene encodes CDR1 SGHTA and CDR2 FQGNSA. The CDR3 is 15 residues long. CDR3 protein: CASSLAWGGGNTIYF.

The chain links TRBV7-6 to TRBJ1-1; TCRdb gives TRBD1 as the D gene, but with no DNA this cannot be confirmed. Germline-derived CDR1 and CDR2 are SGHVS and FNYEAQ. There are 14 residues in the CDR3. CDR3 sequence: CASSSTTGATEAFF. The whole variable domain, filled in from reference TRBV7-6 and TRBJ1-1, reads GAGVSQSPRYKVTKRGQDVALRCDPISGHVSLYWYRQALGQGPEFLTYFNYEAQQDKSGLPNDRFSAERPEGSISTLTIQRTEQRDSAMYRCASSSTTGATEAFFGQGTRLTVV.

V usage is TRBV20-1 and J usage is TRBJ2-7; the TRBD1 assignment by TCRdb is unverifiable without DNA. The CDR3 loop spans 13 amino acids. Looked up from germline, CDR1 is DFQATT and CDR2 is SNEGSKA (reference sequence). This CDR3 reads CSARPRVSYEQYF.

CDR3: CASSLAVRESEQFF. V usage is TRBV7-7 and J usage is TRBJ2-1; TCRdb reports TRBD2, a call that lacks DNA to check it against. Germline V gene lookup returns CDR1 SSHAT and CDR2 FNYEAQ (reference sequence). The CDR3 sequence is 14 residues long.

This chain uses TRBV7-9 with TRBJ2-7; TCRdb reports TRBD1, a call that lacks DNA to check it against. CDR1 and CDR2 (germline): SEHNR, FQNEAQ (reference sequence). The length of the CDR3 is 15 residues. CDR3 sequence reads: CASFLAGTVTHEQYF.

The chain recombines TRBV4-2 with TRBJ1-1. Germline CDR1 and CDR2: LGHNA and YNFKEQ. The CDR3 sequence is 13 residues long. The CDR3 loop is CASSQPRGAEAFF.

V and J are TRBV12-3 or TRBV12-4 and TRBJ2-2; there is no DNA to check the TCRdb D call of TRBD1. CDR3 length equals 16 residues. The CDR3 loop is CASSSGTGPLGGELFF.

The chain recombines TRBV7-2 with TRBJ2-7; without DNA, the TCRdb call of TRBD2 cannot be checked. The germline gives CDR1 SGHTA, CDR2 FQGNSA. This CDR3 region has 15 residues. CDR3: CASSTLAGGPYEQYF.

The CDR3 loop is CSVGEERGAFF. V and J are TRBV29-1 and TRBJ1-1. The CDR3 has 11 residues. CDR1 is SQVTM and CDR2 is ANQGSEA in the germline V gene.

The chain carries TRBV20-1 and TRBJ2-1; the D call of TRBD2 rests on TCRdb alone, since no DNA is present to check it. Germline values: CDR1 DFQATT, CDR2 SNEGSKA (reference sequence). The CDR3 length is 13 residues. This chain's CDR3 is CSAGGLGNNEQFF.

The V and J genes are TRBV20-1 and TRBJ2-5; the D gene TCRdb calls, TRBD2, cannot be checked with no DNA. Germline CDR1 is DFQATT and CDR2 is SNEGSKA (reference sequence). The CDR3 totals 14 residues. CDR3 sequence reads: CSARTSGVQETQYF.

V usage is TRBV7-2 and J usage is TRBJ2-5; TCRdb calls TRBD2, which cannot be checked without DNA. CDR1 and CDR2 from the germline V gene are SGHTA and FQGNSA. The CDR3 contains 16 residues. This CDR3 is CASSSGLAGGWETQYF.

The V call is TRBV20-1, the J call TRBJ2-5; checking the TCRdb D call of TRBD1 is not possible without DNA. The CDR3 runs 15 residues. Looked up from germline, CDR1 is DFQATT and CDR2 is SNEGSKA (reference sequence). The CDR3 sequence is CSARDLRGRVETQYF.

The chain recombines TRBV7-3 with TRBJ2-1; TCRdb's D gene call, TRBD1, goes unchecked for lack of DNA. Per the germline V gene, CDR1 is SGHTA and CDR2 is FQGTGA. CDR3 length: 13 residues. CDR3 residues: CASSGTGVNEQFF.

The chain carries TRBV7-2 and TRBJ2-4; the D call of TRBD2 rests on TCRdb alone, since no DNA is present to check it. Germline V CDR1 and CDR2: SGHTA, FQGNSA. The CDR3 is 16 residues long. Here the CDR3 reads CASSVGTDPRTSIQYF. The entire variable domain, with the rest obtained from reference TRBV7-2 and TRBJ2-4, is as follows: GAGVSQSPSNKVTEKGKDVELRCDPISGHTALYWYRQSLGQGLEFLIYFQGNSAPDKSGLPSDRFSAERTGGSVSTLTIQRTQQEDSAVYLCASSVGTDPRTSIQYFGAGTRLSVL.

The chain links TRBV28 to TRBJ2-1; TCRdb's D gene call, TRBD1, goes unchecked for lack of DNA. Germline V CDR1 and CDR2: MDHEN, SYDVKM. The CDR3 has 14 residues. CDR3 region: CASSLPRGRNEQFF.

CDR3 loop: CASSDRTSGSMDEQFF. V usage is TRBV11-3 and J usage is TRBJ2-1; the TRBD2 assignment by TCRdb is unverifiable without DNA. The CDR3 covers 16 residues. Germline loops: CDR1 SGHNT, CDR2 YENEEA.

This chain links TRBV6-2 or TRBV6-3 with TRBJ2-2; TCRdb's D call, TRBD2, is unchecked because there is no DNA. The CDR3 runs 20 residues. CDR1 and CDR2 from the germline V gene are MNHEY and SVGEGT. The CDR3 spells CASSYTGLAGVGAIAGELFF.

V and J are TRBV14 and TRBJ1-2; TCRdb selects TRBD1, and the lack of DNA leaves this call unchecked. Germline V gene data show CDR1 as SGHDN and CDR2 as FVKESK. The CDR3 consists of 14 residues. The CDR3 reads CASSQTRQGPGYTF.